The next 16 T cell receptor beta chains were all read from a single sample in a study of blood T cell repertoires in COVID-19. Here immunoSEQ multiplex PCR was the method, and the copy in TCRdb shows in-frame clones only, minus some. The data contain 85,000 to 95,000 clones, approximately 90% of them seen just once; the ten biggest clones take up 3% to 4.5%. The material sequenced was peripheral blood. These receptors originate from a woman in her 50s in a cohort sampled during active COVID-19.

This clone was seen a handful of times. The chain joins TRBV20-1 to TRBJ1-5; TRBD1 is a possible D gene (6 bases). Germline V gene data show CDR1 as DFQATT and CDR2 as SNEGSKA (reference sequence). The CDR3 is 11 amino acids. V was clipped by 2 bases and J by 12 bases, with 11 bases between them. CDR3 bases: TGCAGTGCTAGATGGGGGGGGCTCCAGCATTTT. Protein sequence: CSARWGGLQHF.

The gene calls are TRBV30 and TRBJ2-3; 8 bases match TRBD1. The ends lost 2 bases at V and 5 bases at J; junction bases unmatched: 3. The CDR3 is 13 residues long. CDR1 is GTSNPN, CDR2 SVGIG, per germline (reference sequence). In DNA form, the CDR3 reads TGTGCCTGGAGTTTCGGGACAGGAGATACGCAGTATTTT. Protein product: CAWSFGTGDTQYF.

This chain joins TRBV30 and TRBJ2-3; TRBD2 matches 7 bases. Per the germline V gene, CDR1 is GTSNPN and CDR2 is SVGIG (reference sequence). This CDR3 is 14 amino acids long. The V and J ends lost 8 bases and 2 bases, in that order; junction bases with no gene match: 10. CDR3 sequence (DNA): TGTGCCCGCGGACTAGGGGCCCCCACAGATACGCAGTATTTT. This encodes CARGLGAPTDTQYF.

This chain connects TRBV6-6 to TRBJ2-3; 11 nucleotides line up with TRBD2. The trim removed 6 bases at V and 2 bases at J, leaving 7 bases unmatched. This CDR3 is built from 16 residues. Germline V gene lookup returns CDR1 MNHNY and CDR2 SVGAGI (reference sequence). The DNA for the CDR3 is TGTGCCAGCAGCTACGGGACTAGCGGATACACAGATACGCAGTATTTT. As protein: CASSYGTSGYTDTQYF.

The V call is TRBV3-1 (or the pseudogene TRBV3-2), the J call TRBJ1-2; 7 nucleotides match TRBD1. This CDR3 has 15 amino acids. The germline V gene encodes CDR1 LGHDT and CDR2 YNNKEL (reference sequence). J lost 5 bases, V lost 1 base, and 7 bases had no gene match. The CDR3 DNA reads as TGTGCCAGCAGCCAAGTTGAAGCCAGGGGGTATGGCTACACCTTC. Translating gives CASSQVEARGYGYTF.

This chain uses TRBV15 with TRBJ2-5, with 11 positions matching TRBD2. The CDR3 is made up of 16 amino acids. The germline V gene has CDR1 LNHNV and CDR2 YYDKDF (reference sequence). Germline trimming cut 2 bases from V and 4 bases from J; bases unmatched to any gene: 6. This CDR3 is CATSRNLAGGGETQYF. The CDR3 nucleotides read TGTGCCACCAGCAGAAACCTAGCGGGAGGAGGAGAGACCCAGTACTTC.

The chain uses TRBV28 and TRBJ1-1, with unresolved D. Trimming left V 3 bases short and J 3 bases short, with 8 bases between. CDR1 and CDR2 (germline): MDHEN, SYDVKM. The CDR3 length is 13 residues. CDR3 sequence: CASSLMSDTEAFF. The CDR3 nucleotides read TGTGCCAGCAGTTTGATGTCAGACACTGAAGCTTTCTTT.

The rearrangement joins TRBV19 to TRBJ1-5; 7 bases align to TRBD1. Unmatched junction bases numbered 10, after V lost 4 bases and J lost 1 base. The CDR3 has 17 amino acids. The germline CDR1 and CDR2 sequences are LNHDA and SQIVND (reference sequence). The CDR3 DNA reads TGTGCCAGTAGTAGGGACAGACCTATCGGGAGCAATCAGCCCCAGCATTTT. Protein: CASSRDRPIGSNQPQHF.

V is TRBV9 and J is TRBJ2-2; 9 bases map to TRBD2. CDR3 length equals 15 residues. CDR1 is SGDLS, CDR2 YYNGEE, per germline. V was clipped by 2 bases and J by 1 base; unmatched bases: 0. CDR3 residues: CASSVTSGNTGELFF. In DNA, the CDR3 is TGTGCCAGCAGCGTGACTAGCGGGAACACCGGGGAGCTGTTTTTT. Full variable domain (remainder filled in from reference TRBV9 and TRBJ2-2): DSGVTQTPKHLITATGQRVTLRCSPRSGDLSVYWYQQSLDQGLQFLIQYYNGEERAKGNILERFSAQQFPDLHSELNLSSLELGDSALYFCASSVTSGNTGELFFGEGSRLTVL.

V usage is TRBV7-9 and J usage is TRBJ1-2; TRBD1 matches 9 bases. After removal of 5 bases from V and 5 bases from J, the junction contained 9 bases not matched to a gene. CDR1 is SEHNR, CDR2 FQNEAQ, per germline (reference sequence). The length of the CDR3 is 15 residues. Written as DNA, the CDR3 is TGTGCCAGCAGCGGCAGCACCGGGACAGGGTATGGCTACACCTTC. It yields the protein CASSGSTGTGYGYTF.

The chain is built from TRBV7-2 and TRBJ2-1, with a weak D call TRBD1 (6 bases). The CDR3 is 14 residues long. Germline CDR1 SGHTA, CDR2 FQGNSA. Deletions cut 1 base from V and 10 bases from J, with 14 bases between. DNA of the CDR3: TGTGCCAGCAGCTTAGTTTCCTCCACAGGGGAGCAGTTCTTC. Translated: CASSLVSSTGEQFF.

V is TRBV6-2 or TRBV6-3 and J is TRBJ2-7; D not resolved. V was pared by 2 bases and J by 3 bases, with 11 bases between. CDR1 is MNHEY and CDR2 is SVGEGT in the germline V gene. The CDR3 is made up of 14 amino acids. CDR3 DNA sequence: TGTGCCAGCAGTTACGAGGCCAGAGACTACGAGCAGTACTTC. Its protein is CASSYEARDYEQYF.

The rearrangement links TRBV20-1 to TRBJ2-2; D may be TRBD2 (7 bases). V was clipped by 3 bases and J by 3 bases, with 14 bases between them. Germline-derived CDR1 and CDR2 are DFQATT and SNEGSKA (reference sequence). The CDR3 length is 15 residues. The CDR3: CSASRRGGHTGELFF. The CDR3 region has the DNA TGCAGTGCTAGTCGGAGGGGGGGACACACCGGGGAGCTGTTTTTT.

The count of this clone is one. The chain links TRBV3-1 (or the pseudogene TRBV3-2) to TRBJ2-5; the D gene is possibly TRBD2 (6 bases). With 7 bases removed from V and 7 bases from J, the gap between germline ends came to 19 bases. Germline CDR1 LGHDT, CDR2 YNNKEL (reference sequence). The CDR3 is made up of 14 amino acids. The CDR3 reads CASIPGRESGTQYF. In DNA, the CDR3 is TGTGCCAGCATCCCGGGGCGGGAAAGCGGGACCCAGTACTTC.

CDR3 DNA sequence: TGTGCCAGCAGCTTGGGACAGGTATCCCAAGAGACCCAGTACTTC. The encoded protein is CASSLGQVSQETQYF. The chain recombines TRBV11-2 with TRBJ2-5; 8 nucleotides match TRBD1. After removal of 3 bases from V and 1 base from J, the junction contained 4 bases not matched to a gene. This CDR3 region has 15 residues. Germline-derived CDR1 and CDR2 are SGHAT and FQNNGV.

The chain uses TRBV27 and TRBJ1-1, with D perhaps matching TRBD1 (5 bases). V shed 2 bases and J shed 6 bases, with 19 bases lying between them. The CDR3 covers 16 residues. Germline-derived CDR1 and CDR2 are MNHEY and SMNVEV (reference sequence). The CDR3 DNA follows: TGTGCCAGCAGTTTAACGGCTTTTGGGGCTGGGGCTGAAGCTTTCTTT. Its translation: CASSLTAFGAGAEAFF.